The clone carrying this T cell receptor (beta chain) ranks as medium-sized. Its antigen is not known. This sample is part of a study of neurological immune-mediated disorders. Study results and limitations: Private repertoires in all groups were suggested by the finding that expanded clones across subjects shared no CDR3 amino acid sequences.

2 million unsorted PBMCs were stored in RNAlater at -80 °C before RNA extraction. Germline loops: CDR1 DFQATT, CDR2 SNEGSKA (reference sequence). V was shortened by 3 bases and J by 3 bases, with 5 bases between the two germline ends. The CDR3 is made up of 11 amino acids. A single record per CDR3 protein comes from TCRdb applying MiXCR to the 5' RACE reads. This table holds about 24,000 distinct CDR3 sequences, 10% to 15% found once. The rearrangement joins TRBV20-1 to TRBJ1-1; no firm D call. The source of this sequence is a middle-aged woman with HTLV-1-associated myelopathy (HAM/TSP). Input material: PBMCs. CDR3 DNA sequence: TGCAGTGCTAGTAAGGACACTGAAGCTTTCTTT. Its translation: CSASKDTEAFF.